The TCR beta chain under discussion was sequenced for a study of blood T cell repertoires in COVID-19. Study-level background: There were acute and convalescent COVID-19 samples, and they came from the United States, Italy and Spain. T cells, B-cell-depleted T cells, or PBMCs supplied cDNA or gDNA.

Germline assignment: CDR1 SGHRS and CDR2 YFSETQ. The V gene end was trimmed by 4 bases and the J gene end by 1 base; junction bases not matched to a gene: 7. This CDR3 comprises 16 residues. Original processing methods: Nucleated cell counts were estimated from reference gene primer amplification. Clones were sequenced by immunoSEQ multiplex PCR, and TCRdb holds only the in-frame ones, with some missing. The V and J calls and clone size are taken from that table; D and trimming were inferred from the DNA. The sample holds tens of thousands of clones, 88% seen once. This clonotype was obtained from a woman aged 40 to 50 with acute or convalescent COVID-19. The chain combines TRBV5-1 with TRBJ2-7; 11 positions agree with TRBD2. Sequenced input: peripheral blood. CDR3 coding DNA: TGCGCCAGCAGCAGGGACTCTAGCGGGGGGTCCTACGAGCAGTACTTC. Residues: CASSRDSSGGSYEQYF.